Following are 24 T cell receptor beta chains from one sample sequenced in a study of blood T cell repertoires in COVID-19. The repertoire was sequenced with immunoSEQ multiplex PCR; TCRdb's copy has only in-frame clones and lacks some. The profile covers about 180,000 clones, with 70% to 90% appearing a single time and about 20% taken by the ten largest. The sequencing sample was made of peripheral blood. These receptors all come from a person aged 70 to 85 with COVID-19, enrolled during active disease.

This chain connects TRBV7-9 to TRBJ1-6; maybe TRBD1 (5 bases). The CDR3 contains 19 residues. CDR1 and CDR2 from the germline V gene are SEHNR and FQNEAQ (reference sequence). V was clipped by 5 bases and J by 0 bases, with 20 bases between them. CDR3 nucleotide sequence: TGTGCCAGCAGCCTAAACTCTGGGGGAGGCAGCTCCTATAATTCACCCCTCCACTTT. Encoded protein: CASSLNSGGGSSYNSPLHF.

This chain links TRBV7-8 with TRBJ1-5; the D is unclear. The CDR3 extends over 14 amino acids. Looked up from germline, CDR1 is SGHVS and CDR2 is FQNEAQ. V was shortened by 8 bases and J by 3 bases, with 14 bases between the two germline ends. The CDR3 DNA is TGTGCCAGCGGCACGGGAACCAACAATCAGCCCCAGCATTTT. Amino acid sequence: CASGTGTNNQPQHF.

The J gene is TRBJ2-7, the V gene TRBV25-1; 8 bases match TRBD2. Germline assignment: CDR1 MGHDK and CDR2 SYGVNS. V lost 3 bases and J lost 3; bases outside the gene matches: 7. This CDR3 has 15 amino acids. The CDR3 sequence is CASSDDRGGSYEQYF. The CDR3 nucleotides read TGTGCCAGCAGTGATGATCGCGGGGGGAGCTACGAGCAGTACTTC.

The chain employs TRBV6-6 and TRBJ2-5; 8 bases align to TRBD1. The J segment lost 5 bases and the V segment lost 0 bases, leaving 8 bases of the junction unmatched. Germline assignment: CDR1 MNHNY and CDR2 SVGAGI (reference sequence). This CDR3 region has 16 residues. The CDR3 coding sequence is TGTGCCAGCAGTTACTCTGGGCAGGGGGCGCGGGAGACCCAGTACTTC. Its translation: CASSYSGQGARETQYF.

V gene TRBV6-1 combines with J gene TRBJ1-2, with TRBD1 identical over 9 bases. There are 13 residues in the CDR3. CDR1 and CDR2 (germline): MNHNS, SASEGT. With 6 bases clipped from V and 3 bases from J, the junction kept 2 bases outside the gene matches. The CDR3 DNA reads TGTGCCAGCAGGCGGGACAGGGACTATGGCTACACCTTC. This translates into CASRRDRDYGYTF.

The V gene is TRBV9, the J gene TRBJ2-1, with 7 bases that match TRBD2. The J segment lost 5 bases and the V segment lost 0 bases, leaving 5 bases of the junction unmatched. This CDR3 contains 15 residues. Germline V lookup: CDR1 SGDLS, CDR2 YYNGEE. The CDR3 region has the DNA TGTGCCAGCAGCGTAGGGGGGACTAATCACAATGAGCAGTTCTTC. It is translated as CASSVGGTNHNEQFF.

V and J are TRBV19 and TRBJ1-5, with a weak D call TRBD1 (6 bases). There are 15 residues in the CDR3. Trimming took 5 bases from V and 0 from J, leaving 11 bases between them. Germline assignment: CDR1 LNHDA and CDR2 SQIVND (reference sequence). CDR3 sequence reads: CASSAGQISNQPQHF. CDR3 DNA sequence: TGTGCCAGTAGTGCCGGACAGATTAGCAATCAGCCCCAGCATTTT.

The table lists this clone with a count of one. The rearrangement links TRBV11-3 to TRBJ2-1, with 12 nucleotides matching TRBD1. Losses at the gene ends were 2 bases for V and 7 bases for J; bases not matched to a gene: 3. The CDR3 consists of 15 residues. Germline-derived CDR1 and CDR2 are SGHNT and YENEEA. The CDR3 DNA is TGTGCCAGCAGCTTAACGGGACAGGGGGCAAATGAGCAGTTCTTC. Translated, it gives CASSLTGQGANEQFF. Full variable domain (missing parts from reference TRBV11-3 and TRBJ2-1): EAGVVQSPRYKIIEKKQPVAFWCNPISGHNTLYWYLQNLGQGPELLIRYENEEAVDDSQLPKDRFSAERLKGVDSTLKIQPAELGDSAVYLCASSLTGQGANEQFFGPGTRLTVL.

The CDR3 DNA follows: TGTGCCACCAGCAGGGCTGACAGTAACTATGGCTACACCTTC. This codes for CATSRADSNYGYTF. The chain employs TRBV15 and TRBJ1-2; tentatively, D is TRBD1 (5 bases). Trimming cost V 3 bases and J 1 base, with 9 bases left between them. Germline loops: CDR1 LNHNV, CDR2 YYDKDF (reference sequence). The CDR3 totals 14 residues.

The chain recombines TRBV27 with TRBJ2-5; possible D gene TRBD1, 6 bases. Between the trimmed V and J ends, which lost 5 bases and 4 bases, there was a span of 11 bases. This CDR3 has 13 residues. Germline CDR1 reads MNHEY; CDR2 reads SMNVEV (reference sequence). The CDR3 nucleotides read TGTGCCAGCAGTGTCACAGGGATAGAGACCCAGTACTTC. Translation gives CASSVTGIETQYF.

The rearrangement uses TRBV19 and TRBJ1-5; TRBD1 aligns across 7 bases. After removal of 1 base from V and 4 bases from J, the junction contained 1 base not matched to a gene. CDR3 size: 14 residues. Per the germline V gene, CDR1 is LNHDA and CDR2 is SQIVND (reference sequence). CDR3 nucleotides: TGTGCCAGTAGTATAGTGGGACAGAATCAGCCCCAGCATTTT. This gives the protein CASSIVGQNQPQHF.

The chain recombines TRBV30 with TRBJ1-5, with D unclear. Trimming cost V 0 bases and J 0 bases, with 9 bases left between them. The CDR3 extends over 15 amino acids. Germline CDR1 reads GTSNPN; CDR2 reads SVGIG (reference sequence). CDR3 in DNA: TGTGCCTGGAGTGTACAGTTTAATAGCAATCAGCCCCAGCATTTT. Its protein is CAWSVQFNSNQPQHF.

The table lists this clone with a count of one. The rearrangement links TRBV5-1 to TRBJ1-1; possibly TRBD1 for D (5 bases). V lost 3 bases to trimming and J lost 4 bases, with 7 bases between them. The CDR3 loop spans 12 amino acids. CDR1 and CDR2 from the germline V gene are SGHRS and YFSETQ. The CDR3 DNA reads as TGCGCCAGCAGCTACGACAGCACTGAAGCTTTCTTT. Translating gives CASSYDSTEAFF.

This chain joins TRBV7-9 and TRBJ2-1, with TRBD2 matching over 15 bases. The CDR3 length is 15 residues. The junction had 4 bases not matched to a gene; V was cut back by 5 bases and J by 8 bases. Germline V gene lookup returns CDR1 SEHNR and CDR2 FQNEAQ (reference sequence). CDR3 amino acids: CASSPGLAGGHEQFF. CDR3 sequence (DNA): TGTGCCAGCAGCCCGGGACTAGCGGGAGGTCATGAGCAGTTCTTC.

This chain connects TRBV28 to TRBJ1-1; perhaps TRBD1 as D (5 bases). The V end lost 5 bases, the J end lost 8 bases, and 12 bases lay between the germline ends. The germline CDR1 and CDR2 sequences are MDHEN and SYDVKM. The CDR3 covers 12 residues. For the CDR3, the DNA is TGTGCCAGCAGTCCAAGACAGAGAGAAGCTTTCTTT. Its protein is CASSPRQREAFF.

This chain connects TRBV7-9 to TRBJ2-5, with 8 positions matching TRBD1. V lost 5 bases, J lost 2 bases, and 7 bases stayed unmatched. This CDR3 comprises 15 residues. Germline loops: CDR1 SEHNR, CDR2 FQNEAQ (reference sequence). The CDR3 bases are TGTGCCAGCAGCCGAAGACAGGGGTTACAAGAGACCCAGTACTTC. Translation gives CASSRRQGLQETQYF.

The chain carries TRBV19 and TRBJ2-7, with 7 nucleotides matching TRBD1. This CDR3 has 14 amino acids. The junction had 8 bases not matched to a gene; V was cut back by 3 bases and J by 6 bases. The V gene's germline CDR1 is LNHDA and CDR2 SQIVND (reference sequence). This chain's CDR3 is CASSIRDSSSEQYF. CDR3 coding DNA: TGTGCCAGTAGTATCCGGGACAGCTCCAGCGAGCAGTACTTC.

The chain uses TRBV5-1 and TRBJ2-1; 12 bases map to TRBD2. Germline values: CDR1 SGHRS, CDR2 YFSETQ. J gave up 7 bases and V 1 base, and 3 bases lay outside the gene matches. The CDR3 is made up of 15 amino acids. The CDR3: CASSLTSGRINEQFF. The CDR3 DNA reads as TGCGCCAGCAGCTTGACTAGCGGGAGGATTAATGAGCAGTTCTTC.

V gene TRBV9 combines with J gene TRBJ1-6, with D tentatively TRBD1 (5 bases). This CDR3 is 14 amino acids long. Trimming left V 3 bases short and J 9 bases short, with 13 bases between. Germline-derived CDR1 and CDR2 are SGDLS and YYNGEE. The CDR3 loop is CASSDGLGGSPLHF. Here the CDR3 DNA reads TGTGCCAGCAGCGATGGTCTCGGGGGTTCACCCCTCCACTTT.

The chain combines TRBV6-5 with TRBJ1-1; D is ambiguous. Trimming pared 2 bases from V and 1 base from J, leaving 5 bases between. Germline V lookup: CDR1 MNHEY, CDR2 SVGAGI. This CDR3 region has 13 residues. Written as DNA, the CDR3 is TGTGCCAGCAGTTACATCGGGAACACTGAAGCTTTCTTT. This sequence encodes CASSYIGNTEAFF.

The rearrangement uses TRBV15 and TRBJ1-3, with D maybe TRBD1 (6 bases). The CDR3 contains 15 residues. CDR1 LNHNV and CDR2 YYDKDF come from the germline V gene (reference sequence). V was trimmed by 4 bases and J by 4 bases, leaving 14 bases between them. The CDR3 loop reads CATSTFRGSGNTIYF. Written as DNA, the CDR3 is TGTGCCACCAGCACCTTCAGGGGTTCCGGAAACACCATATATTTT.

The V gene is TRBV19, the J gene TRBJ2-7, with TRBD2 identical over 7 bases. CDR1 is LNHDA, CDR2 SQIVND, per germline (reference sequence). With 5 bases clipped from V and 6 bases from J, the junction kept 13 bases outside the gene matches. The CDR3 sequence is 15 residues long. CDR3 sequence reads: CASSRGRAGALEQYF. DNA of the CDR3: TGTGCCAGTAGTCGCGGTCGGGCGGGAGCCCTCGAGCAGTACTTC. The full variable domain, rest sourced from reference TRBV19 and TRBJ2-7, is DGGITQSPKYLFRKEGQNVTLSCEQNLNHDAMYWYRQDPGQGLRLIYYSQIVNDFQKGDIAEGYSVSREKKESFPLTVTSAQKNPTAFYLCASSRGRAGALEQYFGPGTRLTVT.

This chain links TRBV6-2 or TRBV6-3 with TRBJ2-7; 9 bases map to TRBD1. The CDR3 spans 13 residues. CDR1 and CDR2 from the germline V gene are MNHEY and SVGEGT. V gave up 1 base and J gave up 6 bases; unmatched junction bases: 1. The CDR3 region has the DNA TGTGCCAGCAGTTACTTGACAGGGGGCGAGCAGTACTTC. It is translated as CASSYLTGGEQYF.

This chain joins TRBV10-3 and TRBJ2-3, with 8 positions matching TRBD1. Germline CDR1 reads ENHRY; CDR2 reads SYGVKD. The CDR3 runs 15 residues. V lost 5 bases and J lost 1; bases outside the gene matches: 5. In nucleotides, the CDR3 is TGTGCCATCAGTTCGGAGGACAGGGGCACAGATACGCAGTATTTT. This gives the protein CAISSEDRGTDTQYF.